This T cell receptor beta chain came from a study of identical twins. General study points: Within cord blood, abundant beta clonotypes carried fewer insertions, but memory repertoires showed no such trend.

Trimming took 4 bases from V and 1 from J, leaving 12 bases between them. The CDR3 has 14 residues. Germline-derived CDR1 and CDR2 are DFQATT and SNEGSKA (reference sequence). TCRdb redid the calling of the 5' RACE reads with MiXCR, one entry per CDR3 protein. The profile shows roughly 770,000 distinct CDR3 sequences, 18% of them singletons. This clonotype was detected a few times. Its matching antigen is unknown. These data also formed part of another study, on T cells expressing NK-cell markers. From that report: The study found these clonotypes also leading the CD3+CD56-NKG2C+ fraction in a few donors.

The chain employs TRBV20-1 and TRBJ2-3; D is unresolved. The receptor was isolated from a woman younger than 30 in good health. The specimen sequenced was PBMCs. In DNA form, the CDR3 reads TGCAGTGCTATGGACCCTACCGGCACAGATACGCAGTATTTT. This translates into CSAMDPTGTDTQYF.